A selection of T cell receptor beta chains follows, all from one sample in a study of tumor-infiltrating lymphocytes in primary liver carcinoma. MiXCR, run by TCRdb on the multiplex PCR reads, gives a single entry per CDR3 protein. This table holds roughly 330,000 distinct CDR3 sequences, around 60% found once. The sample taken for sequencing was peripheral blood. The receptor source for this set is a man aged 35-49 years with primary liver carcinoma and hepatitis B virus infection. The CDR3 runs from the conserved cysteine through the conserved F or W. The order of the fields is D gene, J gene, clone size, V gene, CDR3 DNA, CDR3 protein. D genes are given only for firm matches. Part of the rows lack a size; the others show once, few, many or a class for expanded clones.

D: TRBD2; J: TRBJ2-1; size: .; V: TRBV11-2; DNA: TGTGCCAGCAGCCATTCAGTGGGAGGGTCGGGTGAGCAGTTCTTC; CDR3: CASSHSVGGSGEQFF
D: .; J: TRBJ2-7; size: .; V: TRBV10-3; DNA: TGTGCCATTAGTGATCAGGGCTACGAGCACTACTTC; CDR3: CAISDQGYEHYF
D: TRBD2; J: TRBJ2-1; size: few; V: TRBV6-1; DNA: TGTGCCAGCATCGGACTAGCGGTAGACAATGAGCAGTTCTTC; CDR3: CASIGLAVDNEQFF
D: TRBD2; J: TRBJ2-1; size: many; V: TRBV11-2; DNA: TGTGCCAGCAGCAGAGGGACTAGCGGCAGCTCCTACAATGAGCAGTTCTTC; CDR3: CASSRGTSGSSYNEQFF
D: TRBD2; J: TRBJ2-2; size: .; V: TRBV30; DNA: TGTGCCTGGAGTGCGAGTAGCGGGAGGGCCTTGAACACCGGGGAGCTGTTTTTT; CDR3: CAWSASSGRALNTGELFF
D: TRBD1; J: TRBJ2-7; size: .; V: TRBV28; DNA: TGTGCCAGCAGTCTATACAGGGGGAACGAGCAGTACTTC; CDR3: CASSLYRGNEQYF
D: TRBD2; J: TRBJ2-1; size: .; V: TRBV6-1; DNA: TGTGCCAGCAGTGAAGCTAAACTAGCGGGAGGCACATACAATGAGCAGCTCTTC; CDR3: CASSEAKLAGGTYNEQLF
D: TRBD2; J: TRBJ2-1; size: .; V: TRBV28; DNA: TGTGCCAGCAGTTTAGGGGACCGGGGACTAGCCGTTATGAGCTCCTACAATGAGCAGTTCTTC; CDR3: CASSLGDRGLAVMSSYNEQFF
D: TRBD2; J: TRBJ2-5; size: many; V: TRBV6-6; DNA: TGTGCCAGCAGTTATCTTCGGGAGGGAGAGACCCAGTACTTC; CDR3: CASSYLREGETQYF
D: TRBD2; J: TRBJ2-5; size: few; V: TRBV29-1; DNA: TGCAGCGTTGATGGACTAGCGGGGACCGGAAAGATTCACGAAGAGACCCAGTACTTC; CDR3: CSVDGLAGTGKIHEETQYF
D: TRBD1; J: TRBJ2-5; size: .; V: TRBV29-1; DNA: TGCAGCGCTGACAGGGGTTTCCAAGAGACCCAGTGCTTC; CDR3: CSADRGFQETQCF
D: TRBD2; J: TRBJ2-1; size: .; V: TRBV4-2; DNA: TGTGTCAGCGTCCAGGCCCACGGGGGGAATGAGCAGTTCTTC; CDR3: CVSVQAHGGNEQFF
D: .; J: TRBJ2-7; size: .; V: TRBV4-2; DNA: TGTGCCAGCAGCCAAGATATCCTCAAGGCCCTTTACGAGCAGTACTTC; CDR3: CASSQDILKALYEQYF
D: TRBD1; J: TRBJ2-2; size: .; V: TRBV11-2; DNA: TGTGCCAACAGCTTATTCGACAGGGGTGCGAACACCGGGGAGCTGTTTTTT; CDR3: CANSLFDRGANTGELFF
D: .; J: TRBJ2-6; size: many; V: TRBV12-3/TRBV12-4; DNA: TGTGCCAGCACCAAAGGGGGTGTCGGGGCCAACGTCCTGACTTTC; CDR3: CASTKGGVGANVLTF
D: .; J: TRBJ2-2; size: .; V: TRBV12-3/TRBV12-4; DNA: TGTGCTCTGGGGGGCGGAGGGACCATCGGGGAGCTGTTTTTT; CDR3: CALGGGGTIGELFF
D: .; J: TRBJ2-2; size: .; V: TRBV11-2; DNA: TGTGTCAACAGCTTCACCGGGGAGCCGTCTTTT; CDR3: CVNSFTGEPSF
D: TRBD1; J: TRBJ2-3; size: many; V: TRBV12-3/TRBV12-4; DNA: TGTGCCAGCAGTCCATACGGGACAGGGTACTCTAGCACAGATACGCAGTATTTT; CDR3: CASSPYGTGYSSTDTQYF
D: .; J: TRBJ2-1; size: .; V: TRBV11-2; DNA: TGTACCAGCAGCTTAGGGATTGGTTACAATGAGCAGTTCTTC; CDR3: CTSSLGIGYNEQFF
D: .; J: TRBJ2-1; size: many; V: TRBV11-1; DNA: TGTGCCAGCAGCCCTACCGCGGAAGACAATGAGCAGTTCTTC; CDR3: CASSPTAEDNEQFF
D: TRBD1; J: TRBJ2-2; size: .; V: TRBV6-1; DNA: TGTGCCAGCAGTGACCCACAGGGGGTGGGCACCGGGGAGCTGTTTTTT; CDR3: CASSDPQGVGTGELFF
D: .; J: TRBJ1-5; size: many; V: TRBV6-1; DNA: TGTGCCAGCACCAAACTCCCGGCGGGCAATCAGCCCCAGCATTTT; CDR3: CASTKLPAGNQPQHF